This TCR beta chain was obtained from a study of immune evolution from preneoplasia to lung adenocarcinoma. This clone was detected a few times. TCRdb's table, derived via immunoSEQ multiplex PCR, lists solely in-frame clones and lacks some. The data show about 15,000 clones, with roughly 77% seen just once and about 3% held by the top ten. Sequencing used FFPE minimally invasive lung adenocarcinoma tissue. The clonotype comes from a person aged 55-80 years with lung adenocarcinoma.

The CDR3 coding sequence is TGCAGCGTTGGAGCAGGGAGGAGCGGGTATGCTGAAGCTTTCTTT. It codes for CSVGAGRSGYAEAFF. The J gene is TRBJ1-1, the V gene TRBV29-1; the D gene is possibly TRBD1 (5 bases). Deletions cut 4 bases from V and 6 bases from J, with 21 bases between. Germline V gene lookup returns CDR1 SQVTM and CDR2 ANQGSEA. CDR3 length: 15 residues.